This T cell receptor beta chain comes out of a study of shared clonotypes between healthy human individuals (dated by TCRdb to the early 2020s). Looking at the study overall: The cohort included three men and a couple of women between 18 and 49 years of age. For each donor, three plates each were used for CD4 naive and CD4 memory, two plates were used for CD8 naive, and one plate was used for CD8 memory. To estimate repertoire size and how much clonotype sharing occurs between individuals, the study deeply sequenced the blood TCR repertoires of several healthy adults. To increase sequencing depth and limit assay-specific biases, different laboratories used diverse techniques to prepare libraries and sequence TCR repertoires. Leukapheresis yielded between about 0.85 and 9 billion PBMCs per donor.

The CDR3 spans 16 residues, from the cysteine through the phenylalanine. Left in the record is the CDR3 DNA by itself, 48 bases read in frame from the first base. V is pruned by 0 bases and J by 1 base, leaving 3 bases of the junction without a gene match. CDR1 and CDR2 (SGHVS, FQNEAQ) derive from the germline V gene. The donors were healthy, HIV-negative adults who had no recently reported acute infections or vaccinations. Every donor was a Caucasian adult residing in Nashville, Tennessee, USA. Magnetic negative selection was used to enrich CD4+ T cells, after which naive cells were positively selected on CD45RA and the negative fraction became the memory subset. After blood collection by leukapheresis, PBMCs were isolated using Ficoll-Histopaque density gradient centrifugation and then cryopreserved in the vapor phase of liquid nitrogen. Purity and quantity of every magnetically sorted T cell population were checked by analytical flow cytometry. From each sorted fraction, genomic DNA was isolated and quantified by UV absorbance on a Nanodrop 2000c.

Comment on this clone: Which antigen it targets is not known. Base quality data are lacking; no much larger clone is found one base away.

Using the deep immunoSEQ assay, TCR CDR3 regions were amplified from genomic DNA by multiplex PCR. For each cell subset, the extracted genomic DNA was distributed evenly across all wells of several immunoSEQ 96-well plates, and each plate served as one replicate. For sorted subsets, each replicate PCR was loaded with 200 ng genomic DNA, equivalent to about 30,000 T cell genomes. Purified libraries were measured with a Qubit 3.0 fluorometer, size-checked on a Bioanalyzer 2100, and measured again with the KAPA Library Quantification kit. Every immunoSEQ 96-well plate was sequenced on a separate single-read 150-cycle Illumina NextSeq 550 flow cell. The published analysis was carried out like this. Because the immunoSEQ output held only junctional sequences and lacked quality scores, the filtering could not match the filtering applied to full-length reads. To assign V/J genes and CDR3, sequences were annotated against IMGT germline references using PyIR, a Python wrapper for IgBLAST v1.9. Reads were removed for weak V/J assignments (E-value above 1e-6), missing CDR3, stop codons, out-of-frame junctions, or ambiguous translated residues. V3J clonotypes were defined as sequences sharing the same inferred V gene, J gene, and CDR3 amino acid sequence. To compute the percentage overlap between repertoires, the number of shared unique clonotypes was divided by the size of the smaller repertoire. RTK rarefaction, the Chao1 estimator, and Recon v2.1 estimates of unobserved clonotypes were used to assess repertoire richness. For all TCRbeta clonotypes obtained by the gDNA method from four donors, generation probabilities were computed with OLGA. Not all clones reach the TCRdb copy of this immuneACCESS table, which keeps in-frame sequences only. Checked studies attribute under half of the gap to unresolved V genes and leave the rest unexplained. The DNA was the basis for D and trimming; V, J and clone size are from that table. This sample holds more than 2,000,000 clones; about 92% were observed only once. More than 0.12% of the sample lies in the top ten.

The investigation overall reported the following: Estimated clonotype richness was generally larger for naive than for memory subsets. Pairwise subsampling led to the expectation that sequencing depth would affect the degree of clonotype sharing among donors. About 4.5% of naive CD4, 3.5% of naive CD8, around 2.3% of memory CD4, and over 0.35% of memory CD8 clonotypes were shared across a few donors. Because the study included a small number of donors, the genetic and exposure-history diversity represented was limited. Clonotypes shared by all four sorted-subset donors showed higher generation probabilities than non-shared clonotypes. Sampling was restricted to blood, and TCR repertoires in tissue are likely to differ from TCR repertoires in blood. Incomplete sequencing was indicated by rarefaction of sorted-subset datasets, despite the large sequencing depth.

The sequenced sample consisted of naive CD4+ T cells sorted from blood. The cell subset or site label here, explained by the study, means: CD45RA+ positively selected. The sequence links TRBV7-8 to TRBJ1-5; 7 of the junction bases match TRBD1. This receptor was taken from a man between 18 and 35 years old in good health. The CDR3 region reads CASSLARGQSNQPQHF. The bases read TGTGCCAGCAGCTTAGCGAGGGGGCAGAGCAATCAGCCCCAGCATTTT.